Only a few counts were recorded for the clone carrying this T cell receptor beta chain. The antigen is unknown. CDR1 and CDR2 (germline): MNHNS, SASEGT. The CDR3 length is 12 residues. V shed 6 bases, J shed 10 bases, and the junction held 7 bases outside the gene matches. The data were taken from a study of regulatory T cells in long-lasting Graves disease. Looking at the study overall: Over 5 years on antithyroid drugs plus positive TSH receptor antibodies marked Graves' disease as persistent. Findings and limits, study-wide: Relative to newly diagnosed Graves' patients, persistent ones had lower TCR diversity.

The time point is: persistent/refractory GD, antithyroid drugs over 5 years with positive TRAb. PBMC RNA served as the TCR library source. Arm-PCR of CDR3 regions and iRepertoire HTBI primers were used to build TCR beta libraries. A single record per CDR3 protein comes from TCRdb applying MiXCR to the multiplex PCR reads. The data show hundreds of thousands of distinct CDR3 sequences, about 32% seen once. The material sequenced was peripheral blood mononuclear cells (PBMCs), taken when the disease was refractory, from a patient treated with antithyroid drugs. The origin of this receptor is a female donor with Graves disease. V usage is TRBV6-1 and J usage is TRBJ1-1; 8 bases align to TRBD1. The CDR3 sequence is CASRLRTGLAFF. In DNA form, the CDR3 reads TGTGCCAGCAGACTCAGGACAGGGCTAGCTTTCTTT.